The sequence of this T cell receptor (beta chain) was determined in a study of naive and memory T cell subsets. Germline assignment: CDR1 MNHNS and CDR2 SASEGT. The CDR3 has 14 residues. Between the trimmed V and J ends, which lost 6 bases and 3 bases, there was a span of 11 bases. Ligated cDNA underwent four rounds of PCR with nested alpha and beta constant region primers and SP2. TCRdb independently ran MiXCR on the 5' RACE reads; one entry per CDR3 protein. Of about 48,000 distinct CDR3 sequences listed, approximately 4.8% are singletons. The library had UMIs added by 3' ligation of an oligonucleotide to TCR cDNA. Whole-blood samples were 2.5 to 3 ml of peripheral blood from healthy adult volunteers. This clonotype was seen at least ten times.

This receptor was obtained from a female donor in good health. The V and J genes are TRBV6-1 and TRBJ1-4; no firm D call. The CDR3 is CASSRRDANEKLFF. DNA for the CDR3: TGTGCCAGCAGCCGTCGGGATGCTAATGAAAAACTGTTTTTT.